This TCR beta chain was sequenced during a study of blood T cell repertoires in COVID-19. As for the study in general: Italy, Spain and the United States were the sources of the convalescent and acute COVID-19 samples. PBMCs, B-cell-depleted T cells, or T cells were the source of the cDNA or gDNA that made up the material.

This clone was seen a few times. As handled by the study authors: Cell counts per sample came from amplifying reference gene primers. Sequenced by immunoSEQ multiplex PCR; TCRdb stores in-frame clones only, minus some. The V and J calls and the clone size are those of that table, but D and trimming were determined from the DNA. The sample contains around 300,000 clones, around nine tenths of which appear only once. The CDR3 covers 13 residues. With 5 bases removed from V and 6 bases from J, the gap between germline ends came to 13 bases. Germline lookup yields CDR1 SNHLY and CDR2 FYNNEI. The origin of this receptor is a woman in her thirties or forties who had recovered from COVID-19. V is TRBV2 and J is TRBJ1-1; D possibly corresponds to TRBD1 (5 bases). Input material: peripheral blood. The CDR3 sequence is CASSLRGAAEAFF. In nucleotides, the CDR3 is TGTGCCAGCAGTCTAAGGGGCGCGGCTGAAGCTTTCTTT. Full variable domain (rest looked up from reference TRBV2 and TRBJ1-1): EPEVTQTPSHQVTQMGQEVILRCVPISNHLYFYWYRQILGQKVEFLVSFYNNEISEKSEIFDDQFSVERPDGSNFTLKIRSTKLEDSAMYFCASSLRGAAEAFFGQGTRLTVV.